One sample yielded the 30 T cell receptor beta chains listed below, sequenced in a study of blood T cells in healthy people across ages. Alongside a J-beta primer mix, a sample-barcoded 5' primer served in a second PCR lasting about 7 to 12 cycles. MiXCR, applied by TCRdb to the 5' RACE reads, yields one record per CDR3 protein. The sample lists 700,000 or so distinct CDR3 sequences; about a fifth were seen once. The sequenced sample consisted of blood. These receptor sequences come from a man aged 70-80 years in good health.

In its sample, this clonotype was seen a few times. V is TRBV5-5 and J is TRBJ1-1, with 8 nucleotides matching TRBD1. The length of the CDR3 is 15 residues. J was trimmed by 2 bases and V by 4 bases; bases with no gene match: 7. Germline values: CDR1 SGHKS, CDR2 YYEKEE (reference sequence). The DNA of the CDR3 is TGTGCCAGCAGCCCAGGACAGGGAGGTAACACTGAAGCTTTCTTT. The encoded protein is CASSPGQGGNTEAFF.

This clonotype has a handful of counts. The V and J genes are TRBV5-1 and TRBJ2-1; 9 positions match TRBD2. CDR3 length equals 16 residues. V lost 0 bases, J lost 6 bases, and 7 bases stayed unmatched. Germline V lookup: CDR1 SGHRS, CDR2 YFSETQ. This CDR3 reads CASSLVSSGVFNEQFF. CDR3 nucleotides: TGCGCCAGCAGCTTGGTGTCTAGCGGGGTGTTCAATGAGCAGTTCTTC.

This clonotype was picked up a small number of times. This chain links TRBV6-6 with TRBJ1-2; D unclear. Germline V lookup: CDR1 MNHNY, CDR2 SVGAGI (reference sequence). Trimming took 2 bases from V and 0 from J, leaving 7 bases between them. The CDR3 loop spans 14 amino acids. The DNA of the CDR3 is TGTGCCAGCAGTTACGGGCAGCCTAACTATGGCTACACCTTC. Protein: CASSYGQPNYGYTF.

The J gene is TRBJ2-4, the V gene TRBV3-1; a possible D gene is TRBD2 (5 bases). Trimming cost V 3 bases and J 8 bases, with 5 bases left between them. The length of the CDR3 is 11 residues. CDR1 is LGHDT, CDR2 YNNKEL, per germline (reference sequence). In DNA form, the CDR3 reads TGTGCCAGCAGCCAGCGGGACATTCAGTACTTC. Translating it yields CASSQRDIQYF. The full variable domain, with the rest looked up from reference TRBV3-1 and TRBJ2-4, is DTAVSQTPKYLVTQMGNDKSIKCEQNLGHDTMYWYKQDSKKFLKIMFSYNNKELIINETVPNRFSPKSPDKAHLNLHINSLELGDSAVYFCASSQRDIQYFGAGTRLSVL.

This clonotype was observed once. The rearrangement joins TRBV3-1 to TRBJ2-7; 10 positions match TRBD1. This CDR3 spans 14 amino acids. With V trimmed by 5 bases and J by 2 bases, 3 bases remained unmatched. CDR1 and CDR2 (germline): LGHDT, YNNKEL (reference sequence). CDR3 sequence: CASSGTGVPYEQYF. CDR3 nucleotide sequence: TGTGCCAGCAGCGGGACAGGGGTTCCCTACGAGCAGTACTTC.

The CDR3 DNA reads TGCAGCGAGACAGTGAACACTGAAGCTTTCTTT. It specifies CSETVNTEAFF. The chain employs TRBV29-1 and TRBJ1-1; possibly TRBD1 for D (5 bases). Germline V CDR1 and CDR2: SQVTM, ANQGSEA. CDR3 size: 11 residues. The ends were cut back, 7 bases at V and 0 bases at J, with 6 bases in the middle.

CDR3 DNA: TGTGCCACCAGCAGGGGAAGGGGGCAGGAGCAGTTCTTC. Translated, it gives CATSRGRGQEQFF. The V call is TRBV15, the J call TRBJ2-5; 7 nucleotides align to TRBD1. The last part of the DNA fits TRBJ2-1 better; the J call may be wrong. CDR3 size: 13 residues. Germline assignment: CDR1 LNHNV and CDR2 YYDKDF (reference sequence).

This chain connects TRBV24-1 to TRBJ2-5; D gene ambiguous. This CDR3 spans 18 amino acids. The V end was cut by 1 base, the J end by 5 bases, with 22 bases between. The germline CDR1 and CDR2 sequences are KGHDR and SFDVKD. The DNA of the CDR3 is TGTGCCACCAGTGATTTTCGGGTCGAATTTCCGGCCAGGGAGACCCAGTACTTC. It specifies CATSDFRVEFPARETQYF.

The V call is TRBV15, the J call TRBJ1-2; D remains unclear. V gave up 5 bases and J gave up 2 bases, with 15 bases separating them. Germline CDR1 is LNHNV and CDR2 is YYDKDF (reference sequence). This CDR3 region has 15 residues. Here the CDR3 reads CATSPQRRANYGYTF. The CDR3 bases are TGTGCCACCAGCCCCCAAAGGAGAGCCAACTATGGCTACACCTTC.

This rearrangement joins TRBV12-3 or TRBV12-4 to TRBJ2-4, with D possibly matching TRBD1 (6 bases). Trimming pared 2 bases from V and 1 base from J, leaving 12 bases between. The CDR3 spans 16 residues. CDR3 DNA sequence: TGTGCCAGCAGTTTATTAAGGGGGTCTGCCAAAAACATTCAGTACTTC. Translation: CASSLLRGSAKNIQYF.

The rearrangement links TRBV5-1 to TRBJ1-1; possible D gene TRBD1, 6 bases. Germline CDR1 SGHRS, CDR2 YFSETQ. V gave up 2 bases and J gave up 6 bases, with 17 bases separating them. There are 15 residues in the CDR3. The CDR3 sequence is CASSFGGRGGAEAFF. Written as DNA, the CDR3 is TGCGCCAGCAGCTTCGGGGGGCGTGGAGGGGCTGAAGCTTTCTTT. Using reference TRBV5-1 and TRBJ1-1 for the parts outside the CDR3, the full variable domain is KAGVTQTPRYLIKTRGQQVTLSCSPISGHRSVSWYQQTPGQGLQFLFEYFSETQRNKGNFPGRFSGRQFSNSRSEMNVSTLELGDSALYLCASSFGGRGGAEAFFGQGTRLTVV.

CDR3 protein: CASSIRGQINEQFF. CDR3 coding DNA: TGTGCCAGCAGCATCCGGGGCCAAATCAATGAGCAGTTCTTC. The chain is built from TRBV7-6 and TRBJ2-1; D is tentatively TRBD1 or TRBD2 (5 bases each). V was cut by 5 bases and J by 6 bases, with 14 bases left in between. Germline V gives CDR1 SGHVS, CDR2 FNYEAQ. The CDR3 is made up of 14 amino acids.

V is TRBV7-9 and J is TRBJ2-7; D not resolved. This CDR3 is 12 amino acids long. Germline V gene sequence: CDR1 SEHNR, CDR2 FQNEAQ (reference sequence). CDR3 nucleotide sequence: TGTGCCAACAGCTTTGGCGGTTACGAGCAGTACGTC. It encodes CANSFGGYEQYV.

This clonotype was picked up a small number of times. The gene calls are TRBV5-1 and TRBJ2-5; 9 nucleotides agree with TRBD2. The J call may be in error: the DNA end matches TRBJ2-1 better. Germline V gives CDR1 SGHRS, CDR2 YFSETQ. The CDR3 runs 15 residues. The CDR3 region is CASSLQASGVSEQFF. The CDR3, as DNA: TGCGCCAGCAGCTTGCAGGCTAGCGGGGTTAGCGAGCAGTTCTTC.

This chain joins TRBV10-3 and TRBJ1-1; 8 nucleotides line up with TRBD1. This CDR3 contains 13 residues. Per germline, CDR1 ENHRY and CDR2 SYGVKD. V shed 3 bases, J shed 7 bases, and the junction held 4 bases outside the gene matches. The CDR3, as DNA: TGTGCCATCAGTGAATTGACAGGGGTTGAAGCTTTCTTT. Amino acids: CAISELTGVEAFF.

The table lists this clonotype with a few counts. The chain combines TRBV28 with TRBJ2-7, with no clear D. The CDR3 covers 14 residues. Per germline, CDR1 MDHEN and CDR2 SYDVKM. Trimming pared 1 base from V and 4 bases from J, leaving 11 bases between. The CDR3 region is CASSLSGRPYEQYF. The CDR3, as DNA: TGTGCCAGCAGTTTATCTGGCAGGCCTTACGAGCAGTACTTC.

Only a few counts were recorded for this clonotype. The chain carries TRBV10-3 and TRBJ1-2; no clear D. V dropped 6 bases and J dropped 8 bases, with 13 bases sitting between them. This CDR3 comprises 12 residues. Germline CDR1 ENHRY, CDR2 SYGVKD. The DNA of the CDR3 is TGTGCCATCAGGACGATGCAAGGGGGCTACACCTTC. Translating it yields CAIRTMQGGYTF.

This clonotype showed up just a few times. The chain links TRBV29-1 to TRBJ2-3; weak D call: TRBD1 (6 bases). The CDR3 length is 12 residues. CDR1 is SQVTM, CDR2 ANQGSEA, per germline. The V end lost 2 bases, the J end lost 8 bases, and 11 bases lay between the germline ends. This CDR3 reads CSVEYGGSTQYF. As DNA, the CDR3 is TGCAGCGTTGAATATGGGGGCAGTACGCAGTATTTT.

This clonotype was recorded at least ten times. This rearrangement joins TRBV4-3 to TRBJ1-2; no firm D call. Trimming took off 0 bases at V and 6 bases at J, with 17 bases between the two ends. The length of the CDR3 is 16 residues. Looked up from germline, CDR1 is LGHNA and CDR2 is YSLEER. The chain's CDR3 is CASSQEALGGVNGYTF. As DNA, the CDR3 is TGCGCCAGCAGCCAAGAAGCCCTTGGAGGTGTTAATGGCTACACCTTC.

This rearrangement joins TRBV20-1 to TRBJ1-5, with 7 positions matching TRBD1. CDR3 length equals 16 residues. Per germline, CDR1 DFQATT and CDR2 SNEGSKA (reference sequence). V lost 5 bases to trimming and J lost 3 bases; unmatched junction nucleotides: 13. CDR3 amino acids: CSAQRGGGASNQPQHF. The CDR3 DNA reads TGCAGTGCTCAGAGAGGAGGGGGCGCGTCCAATCAGCCCCAGCATTTT.

The CDR3 loop reads CASRQTGTGTANEKLFF. CDR3 in DNA: TGTGCCAGCAGGCAAACCGGGACAGGGACAGCTAATGAAAAACTGTTTTTT. The gene calls are TRBV6-1 and TRBJ1-4, with TRBD1 matching over 9 bases. Trimming cost V 6 bases and J 3 bases; bases outside gene matches: 11. This CDR3 contains 17 residues. The germline CDR1 and CDR2 sequences are MNHNS and SASEGT.

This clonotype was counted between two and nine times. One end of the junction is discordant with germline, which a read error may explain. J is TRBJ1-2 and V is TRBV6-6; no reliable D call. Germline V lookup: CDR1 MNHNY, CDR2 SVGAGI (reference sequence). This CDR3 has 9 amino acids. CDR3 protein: CASESKTPF. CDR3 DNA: TGTGCCAGCGAAAGTAAAACCCCCTTC.

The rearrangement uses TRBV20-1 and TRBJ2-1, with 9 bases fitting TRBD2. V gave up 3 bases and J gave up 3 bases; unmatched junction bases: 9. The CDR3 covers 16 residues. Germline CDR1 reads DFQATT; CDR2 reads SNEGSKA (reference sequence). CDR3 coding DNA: TGCAGTGCTAGGTCTATGGTTAGCGGGAGCTACAATGAGCAGTTCTTC. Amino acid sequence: CSARSMVSGSYNEQFF.

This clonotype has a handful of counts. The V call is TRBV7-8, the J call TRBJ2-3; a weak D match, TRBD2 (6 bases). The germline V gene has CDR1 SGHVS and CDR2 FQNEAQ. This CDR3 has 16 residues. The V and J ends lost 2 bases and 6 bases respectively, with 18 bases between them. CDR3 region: CASSLMPAEGADTQYF. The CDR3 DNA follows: TGTGCCAGCAGCTTAATGCCAGCGGAGGGCGCCGATACGCAGTATTTT.

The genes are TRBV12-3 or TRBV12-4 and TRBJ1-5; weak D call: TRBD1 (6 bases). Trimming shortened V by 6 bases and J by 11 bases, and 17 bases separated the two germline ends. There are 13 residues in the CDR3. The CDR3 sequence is CASRTQGVLTQHF. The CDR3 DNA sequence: TGTGCCAGCAGAACACAGGGTGTTCTGACCCAGCATTTT.

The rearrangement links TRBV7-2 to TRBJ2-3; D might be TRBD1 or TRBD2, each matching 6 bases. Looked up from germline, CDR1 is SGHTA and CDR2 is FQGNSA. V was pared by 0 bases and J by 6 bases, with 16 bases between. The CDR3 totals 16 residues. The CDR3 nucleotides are TGTGCCAGCAGCTTAGCCCTCGGGGGCCCTGTGGATACGCAGTATTTT. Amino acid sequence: CASSLALGGPVDTQYF.

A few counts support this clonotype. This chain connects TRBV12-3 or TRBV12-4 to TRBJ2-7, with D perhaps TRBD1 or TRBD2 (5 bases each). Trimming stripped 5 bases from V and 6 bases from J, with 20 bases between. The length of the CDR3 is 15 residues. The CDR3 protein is CASSLGTFEGGEQYF. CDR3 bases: TGTGCCAGCAGTCTGGGGACCTTCGAGGGCGGCGAGCAGTACTTC.

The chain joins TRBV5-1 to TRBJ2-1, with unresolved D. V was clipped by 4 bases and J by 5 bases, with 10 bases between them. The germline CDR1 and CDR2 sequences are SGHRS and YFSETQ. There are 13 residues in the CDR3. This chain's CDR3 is CASSTLSNNEQFF. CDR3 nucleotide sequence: TGCGCCAGCAGCACTCTCTCTAACAATGAGCAGTTCTTC.

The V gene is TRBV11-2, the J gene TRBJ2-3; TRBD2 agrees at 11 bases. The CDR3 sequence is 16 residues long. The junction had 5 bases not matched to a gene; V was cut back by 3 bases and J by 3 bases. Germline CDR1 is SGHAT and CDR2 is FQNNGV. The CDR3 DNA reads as TGTGCCAGCAGCTTTCGTTCTAGCGGGGGGACAGATACGCAGTATTTT. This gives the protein CASSFRSSGGTDTQYF.

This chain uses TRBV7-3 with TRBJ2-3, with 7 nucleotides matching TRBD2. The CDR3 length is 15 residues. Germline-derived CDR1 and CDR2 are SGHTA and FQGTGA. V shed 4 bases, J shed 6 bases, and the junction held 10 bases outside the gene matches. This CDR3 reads CASSSPTDSGDTQYF. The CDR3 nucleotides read TGTGCCAGCAGCTCCCCGACTGATAGCGGGGATACGCAGTATTTT.